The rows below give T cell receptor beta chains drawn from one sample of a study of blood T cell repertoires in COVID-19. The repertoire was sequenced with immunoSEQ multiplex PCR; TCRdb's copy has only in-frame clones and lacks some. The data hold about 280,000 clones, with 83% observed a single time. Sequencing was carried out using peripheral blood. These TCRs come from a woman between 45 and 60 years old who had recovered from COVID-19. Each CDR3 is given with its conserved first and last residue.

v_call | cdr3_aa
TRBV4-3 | CASSLAGGTYNEQFF
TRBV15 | CATSRVSGSGENIQYF
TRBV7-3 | CASSNRPTGGASGANVLTF
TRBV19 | CASRGEVGRETQYF
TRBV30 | CAWSGTGGESGYTF
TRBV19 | CASSGTGSITYEQYF
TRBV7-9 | CASSLGSATNEKLFF
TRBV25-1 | CASSRAGANYGYTF
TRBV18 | CASSDRERTYNEQFF
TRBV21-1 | CASSKTPGQVSSYEQYF
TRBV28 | CASSRSQGGYTF
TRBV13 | CASSALDRGLDGYTF
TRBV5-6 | CASSLKPGLGYEQYF
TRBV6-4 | CASSPTGGGTDTQYF
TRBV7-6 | CASSFSPGTRGDTQYF
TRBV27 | CASSLRSGQPQHF
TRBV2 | CASGGGGNTEAFF
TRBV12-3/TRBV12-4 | CASSWWAGELFF
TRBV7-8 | CASSRGQAAETQYF
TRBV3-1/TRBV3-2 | CASSRELRGLQVNTEAFF
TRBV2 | CASSGGTGFYEQYF
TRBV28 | CASSFNNGRGSPLHF
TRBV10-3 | CAISGGQGGANYGYTF
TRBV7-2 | CASSLVGQGGGELFF
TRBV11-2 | CASTTSGGSVGYTF
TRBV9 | CASSVGPLSLSNYGYTF
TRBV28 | CASSLPFPYGYTF
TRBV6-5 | CASRGLAGYTDTQYF
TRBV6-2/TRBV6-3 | CASSYVGLAGGGTGELFF
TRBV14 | CASSPHGGVTQYF
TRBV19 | CASSIGTAPPLNYGYTF
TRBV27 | CASSWLGVRRGAFF
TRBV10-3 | CAISPDRGSNYGYTF
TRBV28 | CASSPGLAGGPPSTDTQYF
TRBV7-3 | CASSPSTGVGSGTQYF
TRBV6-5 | CASSSRGDEAFF
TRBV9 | CASSVGTLNTGELFF
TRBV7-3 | CASSHSGSNTGELFF
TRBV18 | CASSPPTTSGVAEAFF
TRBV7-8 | CASSLFRTAQETQYF
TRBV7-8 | CASSLGTWTGLQYNEQFF